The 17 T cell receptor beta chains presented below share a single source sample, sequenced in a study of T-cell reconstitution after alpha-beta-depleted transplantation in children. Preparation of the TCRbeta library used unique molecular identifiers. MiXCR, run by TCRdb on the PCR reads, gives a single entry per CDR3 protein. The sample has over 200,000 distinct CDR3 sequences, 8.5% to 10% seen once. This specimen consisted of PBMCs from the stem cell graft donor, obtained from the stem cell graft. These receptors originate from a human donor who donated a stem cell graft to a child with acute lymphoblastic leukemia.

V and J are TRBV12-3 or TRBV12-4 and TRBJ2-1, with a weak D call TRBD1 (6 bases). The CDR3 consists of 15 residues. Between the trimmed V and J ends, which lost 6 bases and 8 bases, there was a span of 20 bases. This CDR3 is CASSRGTLNWDEQFF. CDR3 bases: TGTGCCAGCAGCCGAGGGACACTGAACTGGGATGAGCAGTTCTTC.

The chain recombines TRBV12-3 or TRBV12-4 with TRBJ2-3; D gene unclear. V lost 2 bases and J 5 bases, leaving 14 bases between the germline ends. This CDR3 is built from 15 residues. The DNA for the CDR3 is TGTGCCAGCAGTTTACAAGTAGAGTTACGAGATACGCAGTATTTT. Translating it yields CASSLQVELRDTQYF.

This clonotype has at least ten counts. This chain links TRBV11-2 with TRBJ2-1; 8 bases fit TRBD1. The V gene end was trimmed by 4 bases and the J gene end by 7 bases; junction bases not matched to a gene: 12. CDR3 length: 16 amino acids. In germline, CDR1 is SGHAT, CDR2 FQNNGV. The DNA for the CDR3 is TGTGCCAGCAGCTCCCCCAGGGGGCCTCAGCAAAATGAGCAGTTCTTC. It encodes CASSSPRGPQQNEQFF.

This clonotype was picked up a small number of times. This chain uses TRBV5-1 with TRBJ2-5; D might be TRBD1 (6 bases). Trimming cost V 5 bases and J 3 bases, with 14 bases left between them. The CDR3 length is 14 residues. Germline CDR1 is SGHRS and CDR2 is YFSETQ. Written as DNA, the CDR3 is TGCGCCAGCAGAGATACAGGGCCCAAAGAGACCCAGTACTTC. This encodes CASRDTGPKETQYF.

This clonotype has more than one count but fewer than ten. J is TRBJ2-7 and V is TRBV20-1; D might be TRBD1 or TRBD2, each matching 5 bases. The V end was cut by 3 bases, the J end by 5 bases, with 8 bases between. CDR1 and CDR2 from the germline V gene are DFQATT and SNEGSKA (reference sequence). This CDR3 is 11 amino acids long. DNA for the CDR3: TGCAGTGCTAGTTGGGGGAACGAGCAGTACTTC. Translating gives CSASWGNEQYF.

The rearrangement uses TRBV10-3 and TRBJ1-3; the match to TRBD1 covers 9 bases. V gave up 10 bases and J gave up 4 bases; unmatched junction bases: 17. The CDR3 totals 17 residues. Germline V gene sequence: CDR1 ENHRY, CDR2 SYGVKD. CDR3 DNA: TGTGCCAGCAGGAGTGGACAGGGGTTCGGGGAGGGAAACACCATATATTTT. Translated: CASRSGQGFGEGNTIYF.

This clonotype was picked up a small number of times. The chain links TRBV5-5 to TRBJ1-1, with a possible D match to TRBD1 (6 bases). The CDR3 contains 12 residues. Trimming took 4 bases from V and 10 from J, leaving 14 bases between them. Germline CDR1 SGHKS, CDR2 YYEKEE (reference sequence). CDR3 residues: CASSRSSGAAFF. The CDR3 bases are TGTGCCAGCAGCCGGTCCTCAGGGGCAGCTTTCTTT.

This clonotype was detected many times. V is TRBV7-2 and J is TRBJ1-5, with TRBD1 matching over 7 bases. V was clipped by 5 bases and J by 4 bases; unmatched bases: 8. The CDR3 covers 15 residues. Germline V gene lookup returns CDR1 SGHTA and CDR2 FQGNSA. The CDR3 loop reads CASSAGPGQNQPQHF. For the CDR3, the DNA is TGTGCCAGCAGCGCCGGACCGGGACAGAATCAGCCCCAGCATTTT.

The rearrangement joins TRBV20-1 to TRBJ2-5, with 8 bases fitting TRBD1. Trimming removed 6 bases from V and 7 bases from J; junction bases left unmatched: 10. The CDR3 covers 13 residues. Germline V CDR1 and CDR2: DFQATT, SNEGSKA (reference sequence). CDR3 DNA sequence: TGCAGTGCCCCGGGGCCGGGGACAGGGACCCAGTACTTC. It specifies CSAPGPGTGTQYF.

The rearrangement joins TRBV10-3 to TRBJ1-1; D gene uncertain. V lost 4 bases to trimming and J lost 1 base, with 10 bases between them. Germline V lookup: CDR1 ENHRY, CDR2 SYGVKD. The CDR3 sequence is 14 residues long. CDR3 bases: TGTGCCATCAGTGTTCGGCCAGAGAACACTGAAGCTTTCTTT. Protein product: CAISVRPENTEAFF.

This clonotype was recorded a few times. DNA of the CDR3: TGCAGTGCTAGAGATACGCATCGAGCGGGGGAGAACACCGGGGAGCTGTTTTTT. Its protein is CSARDTHRAGENTGELFF. This chain joins TRBV20-1 and TRBJ2-2; 8 bases fit TRBD2. The CDR3 sequence is 18 residues long. The J segment lost 1 base and the V segment lost 0 bases, leaving 10 bases of the junction unmatched. Per the germline V gene, CDR1 is DFQATT and CDR2 is SNEGSKA (reference sequence).

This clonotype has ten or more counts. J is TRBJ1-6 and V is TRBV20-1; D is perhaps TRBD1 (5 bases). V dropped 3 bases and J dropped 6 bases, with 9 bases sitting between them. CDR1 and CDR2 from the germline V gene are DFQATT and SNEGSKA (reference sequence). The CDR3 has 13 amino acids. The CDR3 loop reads CSARGDGNSPLHF. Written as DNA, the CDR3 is TGCAGTGCTAGGGGGGACGGTAATTCACCCCTCCACTTT.

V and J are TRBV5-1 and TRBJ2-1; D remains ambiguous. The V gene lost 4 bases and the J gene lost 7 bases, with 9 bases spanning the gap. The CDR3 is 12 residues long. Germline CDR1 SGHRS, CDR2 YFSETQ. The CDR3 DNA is TGCGCCAGCAGCCCTCAGGAGAATGAGCAGTTCTTC. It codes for CASSPQENEQFF.

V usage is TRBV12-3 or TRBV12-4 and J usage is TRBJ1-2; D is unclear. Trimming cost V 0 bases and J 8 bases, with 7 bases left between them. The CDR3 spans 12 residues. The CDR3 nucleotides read TGTGCCAGCAGTTTAGCGCCTCAGGGCTACACCTTC. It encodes CASSLAPQGYTF.

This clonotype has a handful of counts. This CDR3 reads CSARGGQGNSEETQYF. CDR3 in DNA: TGCAGTGCTAGAGGAGGACAGGGAAATTCGGAAGAGACCCAGTACTTC. The chain couples TRBV20-1 to TRBJ2-5, with 8 bases fitting TRBD1. CDR3 length: 16 residues. CDR1 and CDR2 from the germline V gene are DFQATT and SNEGSKA (reference sequence). After removal of 1 base from V and 3 bases from J, the junction contained 10 bases not matched to a gene.

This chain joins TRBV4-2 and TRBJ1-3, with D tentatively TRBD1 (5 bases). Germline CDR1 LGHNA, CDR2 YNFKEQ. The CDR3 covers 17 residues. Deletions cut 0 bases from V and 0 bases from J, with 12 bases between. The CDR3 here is CASSQEAGGNSGNTIYF. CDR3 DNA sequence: TGTGCCAGCAGCCAAGAAGCTGGGGGGAACTCTGGAAACACCATATATTTT.

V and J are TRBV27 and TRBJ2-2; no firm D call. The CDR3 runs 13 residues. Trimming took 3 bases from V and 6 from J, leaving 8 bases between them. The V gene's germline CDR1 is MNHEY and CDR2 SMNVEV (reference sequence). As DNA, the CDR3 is TGTGCCAGCAGTTTGTGGGTTGCCGGGGAGCTGTTTTTT. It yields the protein CASSLWVAGELFF.